The 20 T cell receptor beta chains below all came from one sample that was sequenced in a study of control samples from healthy donors and cancer patients. Clones were read by immunoSEQ multiplex PCR, and TCRdb kept only the in-frame ones, dropping some. The sample lists around 110,000 clones, roughly nine tenths occurring once. Sequencing was done on a sample of PBMCs. The receptors here all came from a woman in her forties or fifties with colorectal cancer.

The chain couples TRBV28 to TRBJ2-7; 8 positions match TRBD2. V shed 5 bases and J 6 bases; nucleotides not matched to a gene: 18. CDR3 length: 17 amino acids. Germline V gene sequence: CDR1 MDHEN, CDR2 SYDVKM. The CDR3 region has the DNA TGTGCCAGCAGTACGAGCGGGGGAGCCACTGGTCTGTTCGAGCAGTACTTC. Protein: CASSTSGGATGLFEQYF.

The chain links TRBV3-1 (or the pseudogene TRBV3-2) to TRBJ1-5, with 10 bases identical to TRBD1. The CDR3 is 14 residues long. Germline loops: CDR1 LGHDT, CDR2 YNNKEL (reference sequence). The trim removed 4 bases at V and 6 bases at J, leaving 3 bases unmatched. As DNA, the CDR3 is TGTGCCAGCAGCCTACGGACAGGGGGTCAGCCCCAGCATTTT. It is translated as CASSLRTGGQPQHF.

This rearrangement joins TRBV5-1 to TRBJ2-1; TRBD2 matches 11 bases. The V gene end was trimmed by 4 bases and the J gene end by 6 bases; junction bases not matched to a gene: 3. This CDR3 is 14 amino acids long. CDR1 SGHRS and CDR2 YFSETQ come from the germline V gene. The CDR3 DNA follows: TGCGCCAGCAGCCTCGGGACTAGCGGCAATGAGCAGTTCTTC. Amino acids: CASSLGTSGNEQFF.

The chain couples TRBV10-3 to TRBJ2-1, with no clear D. CDR1 is ENHRY, CDR2 SYGVKD, per germline. V was clipped by 4 bases and J by 8 bases, with 9 bases between them. This CDR3 comprises 12 residues. The CDR3 here is CAISASVHEQFF. DNA for the CDR3: TGTGCCATCAGTGCAAGTGTCCATGAGCAGTTCTTC.

The rearrangement links TRBV29-1 to TRBJ1-2; D possibly corresponds to TRBD1 (6 bases). V lost 7 bases and J 6 bases, leaving 9 bases between the germline ends. CDR1 is SQVTM, CDR2 ANQGSEA, per germline. This CDR3 is 10 amino acids long. CDR3 amino acids: CSAGEDGYTF. The CDR3, as DNA: TGCAGCGCAGGGGAGGATGGCTACACCTTC.

The V gene is TRBV18, the J gene TRBJ2-1; 7 bases map to TRBD2. Losses at the gene ends were 6 bases for V and 6 bases for J; bases not matched to a gene: 8. There are 14 residues in the CDR3. Looked up from germline, CDR1 is KGHSH and CDR2 is LQKENI. The DNA for the CDR3 is TGTGCCAGCTCTCCTAAAGGACTAGTCAATGAGCAGTTCTTC. This gives the protein CASSPKGLVNEQFF.

The V and J genes are TRBV21-1 and TRBJ1-4; the tabulated D call, TRBD1, remains unverified against the DNA. TRBV21-1 has pseudogene status. The CDR3 extends over 14 amino acids. The CDR3 region is CASSNKGQNEKLFF. CDR3 coding DNA: TGTGCCAGCAGCAATAAGGGACAGAATGAAAAACTGTTTTTT.

The table lists this clone with a few counts. The rearrangement uses TRBV5-4 and TRBJ2-7; weak D call: TRBD2 (6 bases). This CDR3 has 13 amino acids. Trimming removed 3 bases at V and 0 bases at J, with 7 bases between. In germline, CDR1 is SGHNT, CDR2 YYREEE (reference sequence). The chain's CDR3 is CASSSGGSYEQYF. For the CDR3, the DNA is TGTGCCAGCAGCTCCGGGGGCTCCTACGAGCAGTACTTC.

The J gene is TRBJ1-3, the V gene TRBV2; 8 positions match TRBD1. Germline CDR1 reads SNHLY; CDR2 reads FYNNEI. This CDR3 is 16 amino acids long. Trimming took 1 base from V and 2 from J; bases not matched to a gene: 4. CDR3 sequence (DNA): TGTGCCAGCAGTGAAGGAGGACAGGGCACTGGAAACACCATATATTTT. Encoded protein: CASSEGGQGTGNTIYF.

The rearrangement joins TRBV18 to TRBJ2-3; D gene ambiguous. The CDR3 length is 16 residues. Trimming pared 2 bases from V and 5 bases from J, leaving 17 bases between. CDR1 and CDR2 (germline): KGHSH, LQKENI. The CDR3 DNA sequence: TGTGCCAGCTCACCAGACGCAGGTCCTCTTTTAGATACGCAGTATTTT. It yields the protein CASSPDAGPLLDTQYF.

The genes are TRBV27 and TRBJ2-7, with TRBD1 matching 9 bases. The CDR3 loop spans 17 amino acids. V lost 6 bases and J lost 7; bases outside the gene matches: 19. Germline CDR1 is MNHEY and CDR2 is SMNVEV (reference sequence). The CDR3: CASSRWTGDPKLREQYF. CDR3 coding DNA: TGTGCCAGCAGCAGATGGACAGGGGACCCAAAGTTAAGAGAGCAGTACTTC.

This clone appeared once. A junction end diverges from the germline sequence, so it may reflect a read error. Other DNA variants within this sample encode the same CDR3. The chain couples TRBV18 to TRBJ1-2, with TRBD1 matching over 9 bases. Germline V gene data show CDR1 as KGHSH and CDR2 as LQKENI. The CDR3 is 17 residues long. The DNA of the CDR3 is TGCGCCAGCTCACCACCTCCGGGACAGGGTGTTTGGTATGGCTACACCTTC. This encodes CASSPPPGQGVWYGYTF.

The rearrangement links TRBV5-1 to TRBJ1-3, with unresolved D. V was trimmed by 0 bases and J by 0 bases, leaving 13 bases between them. Germline CDR1 SGHRS, CDR2 YFSETQ. The CDR3 spans 17 residues. The CDR3 here is CASSLEALGSSGNTIYF. The CDR3 nucleotides are TGCGCCAGCAGCTTGGAGGCTCTTGGGAGCTCTGGAAACACCATATATTTT.

CDR3 coding DNA: TGCAGCGTTCGTACCAACCCGGCGTATGAGCAGTTCTTC. This sequence encodes CSVRTNPAYEQFF. The rearrangement uses TRBV29-1 and TRBJ2-1; D is unclear. The CDR3 consists of 13 residues. Per the germline V gene, CDR1 is SQVTM and CDR2 is ANQGSEA. Between the trimmed V and J ends, which lost 5 bases and 8 bases, there was a span of 16 bases.

The chain recombines TRBV19 with TRBJ2-7, with D unclear. Germline V gene data show CDR1 as LNHDA and CDR2 as SQIVND (reference sequence). The CDR3 runs 13 residues. Trimming took 4 bases from V and 2 from J, leaving 9 bases between them. As DNA, the CDR3 is TGTGCCAGTAGTAGGCGACCTCCCTACGAGCAGTACTTC. Residues: CASSRRPPYEQYF.

The V gene is TRBV10-2, the J gene TRBJ2-5; 13 nucleotides agree with TRBD2. The CDR3 contains 19 residues. Unmatched junction bases numbered 12, after V lost 4 bases and J lost 1 base. Germline V gives CDR1 WSHSY, CDR2 SAAADI. CDR3 nucleotides: TGCGCCAGCAGTGTCACCGAAGTGGGACTAGCGGGATCCCAAGAGACCCAGTACTTC. Amino acid sequence: CASSVTEVGLAGSQETQYF.

This chain links TRBV28 with TRBJ1-2, with D possibly TRBD1 on 6 matching bases. V lost 10 bases and J lost 10, with 16 bases in between. Germline CDR1 and CDR2: MDHEN and SYDVKM. This CDR3 spans 11 amino acids. CDR3 bases: TGTGCCACCAAATGGGGGGCCCACTACACCTTC. This sequence encodes CATKWGAHYTF.

The CDR3 sequence is CASRPQGEDGETQYF. The CDR3 DNA sequence: TGTGCCAGCAGGCCCCAGGGGGAAGATGGTGAGACCCAGTACTTC. This chain connects TRBV6-5 to TRBJ2-5, with 7 bases identical to TRBD1. The CDR3 extends over 15 amino acids. The germline CDR1 and CDR2 sequences are MNHEY and SVGAGI. V shed 6 bases, J shed 5 bases, and the junction held 12 bases outside the gene matches.

The rearrangement links TRBV9 to TRBJ2-7, with D unresolved. The V end lost 0 bases, the J end lost 2 bases, and 9 bases lay between the germline ends. This CDR3 comprises 14 residues. CDR1 and CDR2 (germline): SGDLS, YYNGEE. CDR3 bases: TGTGCCAGCAGCGTAGGTGTATCGGCCTACGAGCAGTACTTC. Translated: CASSVGVSAYEQYF.

This rearrangement joins TRBV10-1 to TRBJ2-5, with D unresolved. V dropped 5 bases and J dropped 4 bases, with 11 bases sitting between them. The CDR3 spans 13 residues. Per germline, CDR1 WNHNN and CDR2 SYGVQD (reference sequence). The DNA of the CDR3 is TGCGCCAGCAGTAGGCAGGCTGGAGAGACCCAGTACTTC. Protein: CASSRQAGETQYF.